In its sample, the clone carrying this TCR beta chain was seen a few times. This sample was taken from a study of CD8+ T cells in alopecia areata. Study as a whole: The drug, tofacitinib, lasted 6 to 18 months, followed by 6 months off drug.

As the sequencing template, cDNA was produced by extracting RNA and reverse transcribing it. Generated by immunoSEQ multiplex PCR, the TCRdb table keeps only in-frame clones and is missing some. Among a few hundred thousand clones listed, under 60% were seen once. Trimming at V came to 6 bases and at J to 3 bases, leaving 9 bases not matched to a gene. CDR3 length: 16 residues. Germline V gene data show CDR1 as ENHRY and CDR2 as SYGVKD. Treatment specified: oral pan-JAK inhibitor, 5-10 mg twice daily. The TCR comes from a human donor with alopecia areata. The input for sequencing was CD4+ T cells sorted from blood, taken at week 4, from a patient treated with tofacitinib. The chain joins TRBV10-3 to TRBJ2-3, with 10 nucleotides matching TRBD2. CDR3: CAISSRASGGTDTQYF. In DNA form, the CDR3 reads TGTGCCATCAGCTCCCGCGCTAGCGGGGGAACAGATACGCAGTATTTT.